The 13 T cell receptor beta chains listed next were all sequenced from one sample in a study of Tregs in tolerant kidney transplant recipients. The table came from immunoSEQ multiplex PCR; TCRdb's copy has only in-frame clones and leaves some out. This table holds tens of thousands of clones, more than 80% found once. The source material was Tregs from blood. These receptors were collected from a human donor in good health.

The chain has TRBV10-3 and TRBJ2-3, with no clear D. V was pared by 4 bases and J by 0 bases, with 5 bases between. Per the germline V gene, CDR1 is ENHRY and CDR2 is SYGVKD. The CDR3 has 13 amino acids. CDR3 region: CAISGGSTDTQYF. The CDR3 coding sequence is TGTGCCATCAGTGGTGGGAGCACAGATACGCAGTATTTT.

The CDR3 DNA reads TGTGCCAGCAGTTACGCACAGGGAGGAGTACAAGAGACCCAGTACTTC. Encoded protein: CASSYAQGGVQETQYF. This chain connects TRBV6-5 to TRBJ2-5; D is possibly TRBD1 or TRBD2 (6 bases each). This CDR3 has 16 residues. V lost 2 bases, J lost 2 bases, and 15 bases lay in between. Germline V lookup: CDR1 MNHEY, CDR2 SVGAGI.

The rearrangement uses TRBV6-1 and TRBJ1-6; D unresolved. The CDR3 has 15 residues. CDR1 MNHNS and CDR2 SASEGT come from the germline V gene. With 5 bases removed from V and 10 bases from J, the gap between germline ends came to 18 bases. The CDR3, as DNA: TGTGCCAGCAGTCTAACGTTCGAGGCGGGGTCACCCCTCCACTTT. Protein sequence: CASSLTFEAGSPLHF.

As for this clone: A junction end diverges from the germline sequence, so it may reflect a read error. The V gene is TRBV4-1, the J gene TRBJ1-4; D might be TRBD1 (6 bases). CDR1 is MGHRA, CDR2 YSYEKL, per germline. The CDR3 has 17 residues. The DNA for the CDR3 is TGCGCCAGCACCCAAAAGGGGACAATTCCAATATCGGAAAAACTGTTTTTT. It is translated as CASTQKGTIPISEKLFF.

The sample holds one count of this clone. The chain joins TRBV5-6 to TRBJ1-2, with 8 bases matching TRBD1. Germline V gene data show CDR1 as SGHDT and CDR2 as YYEEEE. V dropped 2 bases and J dropped 3; count of bases not matched to a gene: 9. CDR3 length equals 16 residues. CDR3 coding DNA: TGTGCCAGCAGCTTACTTCCAGGGGGCGCAGACTATGGCTACACCTTC. Amino acid sequence: CASSLLPGGADYGYTF.

Details on this clone: One end of the junction is discordant with germline, which a read error may explain. The same CDR3 is also encoded by other DNA sequences in this sample. The CDR3 coding sequence is TGTGCCAGCAGCTTGACCGGGACAGGGAACTATGGCTATACCTTC. Protein: CASSLTGTGNYGYTF. The chain has TRBV7-3 and TRBJ1-2, with TRBD1 identical over 9 bases. The CDR3 runs 15 residues. Germline V gene sequence: CDR1 SGHTA, CDR2 FQGTGA. Using reference TRBV7-3 and TRBJ1-2 for the parts outside the CDR3, the full variable domain is GAGVSQTPSNKVTEKGKYVELRCDPISGHTALYWYRQSLGQGPEFLIYFQGTGAADDSGLPNDRFFAVRPEGSVSTLKIQRTERGDSAVYLCASSLTGTGNYGYTFGSGTRLTVV.

In DNA, the CDR3 is TGTGCCACCCGAGGACTAGCGGGAGAGAAGACCCAGTACTTC. Translated: CATRGLAGEKTQYF. The rearrangement joins TRBV19 to TRBJ2-5; TRBD2 matches at 13 bases. Germline V gene lookup returns CDR1 LNHDA and CDR2 SQIVND (reference sequence). J lost 6 bases, V lost 10 bases, and 8 bases had no gene match. The CDR3 spans 14 residues. Looking up the rest from reference TRBV19 and TRBJ2-5 gives the full variable domain: DGGITQSPKYLFRKEGQNVTLSCEQNLNHDAMYWYRQDPGQGLRLIYYSQIVNDFQKGDIAEGYSVSREKKESFPLTVTSAQKNPTAFYLCATRGLAGEKTQYFGPGTRLLVL.

J is TRBJ2-6 and V is TRBV6-5, with D tentatively TRBD1 or TRBD2 (5 bases each). Germline assignment: CDR1 MNHEY and CDR2 SVGAGI. CDR3 size: 15 residues. Trimming left V 2 bases short and J 2 bases short, with 7 bases between. CDR3: CASSYGGTGANVLTF. The CDR3 bases are TGTGCCAGCAGTTACGGGGGTACTGGGGCCAACGTCCTGACTTTC.

The V call is TRBV29-1, the J call TRBJ1-1; D is unclear. Germline V CDR1 and CDR2: SQVTM, ANQGSEA. The CDR3 is 13 residues long. V was cut by 3 bases and J by 7 bases, with 15 bases left in between. CDR3 protein: CSVDLGRRSEAFF. The CDR3 nucleotides read TGCAGCGTTGATTTAGGGAGACGAAGTGAAGCTTTCTTT.

The chain joins TRBV6-5 to TRBJ2-7; 11 nucleotides line up with TRBD1. The trim removed 7 bases at V and 6 bases at J, leaving 2 bases unmatched. Germline CDR1 reads MNHEY; CDR2 reads SVGAGI. CDR3 length: 12 amino acids. The CDR3 coding sequence is TGTGCCAGCAAGGACAGGGGGCGCGAGCAGTACTTC. Residues: CASKDRGREQYF.

This chain uses TRBV5-8 with TRBJ1-4; the D is unclear. V shed 4 bases and J shed 5 bases, with 18 bases lying between them. CDR3 length equals 16 residues. CDR1 and CDR2 (germline): SGHTS, YDEGEE. CDR3 residues: CASSPGRAALNEKLFF. Written as DNA, the CDR3 is TGTGCCAGCAGCCCCGGAAGGGCAGCCCTGAATGAAAAACTGTTTTTT.

The chain has TRBV5-1 and TRBJ1-2; TRBD1 aligns across 8 bases. This CDR3 region has 14 residues. In germline, CDR1 is SGHRS, CDR2 YFSETQ. The trim removed 2 bases at V and 4 bases at J, leaving 4 bases unmatched. DNA of the CDR3: TGCGCCAGCAGCTTACGGACAGGGCCCTATGGCTACACCTTC. Translation gives CASSLRTGPYGYTF. Full variable domain (outside the CDR3, taken from reference TRBV5-1 and TRBJ1-2): KAGVTQTPRYLIKTRGQQVTLSCSPISGHRSVSWYQQTPGQGLQFLFEYFSETQRNKGNFPGRFSGRQFSNSRSEMNVSTLELGDSALYLCASSLRTGPYGYTFGSGTRLTVV.

The chain recombines TRBV7-9 with TRBJ1-1, with D perhaps matching TRBD1 (6 bases). Germline V gene data show CDR1 as SEHNR and CDR2 as FQNEAQ (reference sequence). The CDR3 contains 13 residues. V was clipped by 6 bases and J by 4 bases, with 12 bases between them. CDR3 in DNA: TGTGCCAGCAGTGGAGGGGGGAGCACTGAAGCTTTCTTT. Residues: CASSGGGSTEAFF.